The source of this TCR beta chain is a study of T cell responses to AZD1222 COVID-19 vaccine. Study observations and caveats: Researchers report vaccine-associated CD4 TCRs spanning spike, with dominance at 160-218 and 743-854. When two AZD1222 doses had been given, Spike-specific TCR breadth and depth rose.

Generated by immunoSEQ multiplex PCR, the TCRdb table keeps only in-frame clones and is missing some. The sample carries about 120,000 clones, 86% recorded once. As regards this clone: Its specificity is unknown.

Per germline, CDR1 MNHEY and CDR2 SMNVEV (reference sequence). Trimming shortened V by 4 bases and J by 1 base, and 20 bases separated the two germline ends. There are 17 residues in the CDR3. The source material was peripheral blood, sampled 28 days after the second AZD1222 dose. This sequence originates from an adult who received the AZD1222 COVID-19 vaccine. The chain links TRBV27 to TRBJ2-7; the D is unclear. Here the CDR3 DNA reads TGTGCCAGCAGTTCCTCGCGTACGGGTACTAAATCCTACGAGCAGTACTTC. Amino acid sequence: CASSSSRTGTKSYEQYF.